The source of this T cell receptor beta chain is a study of T-cell memory formation after mild COVID-19. Study-level background: Most TCR clusters belonged to a single donor.

This clonotype turned up a few times. As yet, its antigen is unknown. Germline V lookup: CDR1 DFQATT, CDR2 SNEGSKA (reference sequence). The CDR3 has 14 residues. The ends lost 3 bases at V and 6 bases at J; junction bases unmatched: 3. A single record per CDR3 protein comes from TCRdb applying MiXCR to the 5' RACE reads. The table has hundreds of thousands of distinct CDR3 sequences, 15% to 20% seen once. Findings and limits, study-wide: Memory cells collected pre-infection included some clones that later responded, suggesting cross-reactive memory joined. For contracting clones, CD4+ ones sat mainly in CM and EM, CD8+ in EMRA. Clonal second-wave expansions that peaked on day 37 had unconfirmed SARS-CoV-2 specificity.

Input material: PBMCs or a T cell subset sorted from them (not recorded which). J is TRBJ2-1 and V is TRBV20-1, with TRBD2 matching over 12 bases. The TCR comes from an adult woman who had mild COVID-19 (a few samples of this study predate the infection). Cell type and time point are not known. This CDR3 is CSARASGRANEQFF. The CDR3 nucleotides read TGCAGTGCTAGGGCTAGCGGGAGGGCCAATGAGCAGTTCTTC.